This note documents a single TCR beta chain sequence. Its antigen is still unknown. The sample comes from a study of cytomegalovirus exposure and HLA in healthy donors. Findings and limits, study-wide: In a later analysis, V- and J-gene trimming of beta chains associated with a DCLRE1C missense variant, replicated independently. CMV serostatus alone was available as immune exposure information. Across donors, most TCRs were seen rarely, yet some public ones were widespread. According to a later analysis, most TCR beta chains associated with CMV appeared HLA-restricted.

PCR primers comprised 60 Vbeta and 13 Jbeta primers. Clones were read by immunoSEQ multiplex PCR, and TCRdb kept only the in-frame ones, dropping some. The sample lists 200,000 or so clones, 70% to 80% seen once, with 15% to 19% in the top ten. The specimen sequenced was PBMCs. The TCR comes from a man aged 35 to 55 in good health and CMV-seronegative.

The chain's CDR3 is CASSLGQTGGTEAFF. The CDR3 DNA is TGTGCCAGCAGCTTAGGGCAGACAGGGGGCACTGAAGCTTTCTTT. The chain is built from TRBV7-9 and TRBJ1-1; 9 bases are shared with TRBD1. The CDR3 spans 15 residues. V was pared by 1 base and J by 4 bases, with 4 bases of the junction left unmatched. Germline V gene sequence: CDR1 SEHNR, CDR2 FQNEAQ (reference sequence). Filled out from reference TRBV7-9 and TRBJ1-1, the complete variable domain reads DTGVSQNPRHKITKRGQNVTFRCDPISEHNRLYWYRQTLGQGPEFLTYFQNEAQLEKSRLLSDRFSAERPKGSFSTLEIQRTEQGDSAMYLCASSLGQTGGTEAFFGQGTRLTVV.